Detailed here is one T cell receptor beta chain. This sample was taken from a study of blood T cell repertoires in COVID-19. As for the study in general: Sources were T cells, B-cell-depleted T cells, or PBMCs; the material itself was cDNA or gDNA.

Enrolled through a virtual design, the participants were between roughly 18 and 90 years of age and came from 24 US areas. The study assigned cohorts using participant-reported clinical history. In the original analysis: Estimation of nucleated cell counts was performed using reference gene primer amplification. Clones were read by immunoSEQ multiplex PCR, and TCRdb kept only the in-frame ones, dropping some. D and trimming were read from the DNA, whereas the V and J calls and clone size are those reported in that table. This table holds under 200,000 clones, about 80% found once. The clonotype originates from a middle-aged man who had recovered from COVID-19. The sequenced sample was PBMCs or T cells enriched from blood (not recorded which).

The CDR3 region is CASRPHTGGGTGNTIYF. DNA of the CDR3: TGTGCCAGCAGACCTCATACAGGGGGTGGCACTGGAAACACCATATATTTT. V gene TRBV28 combines with J gene TRBJ1-3, with 8 bases lining up with TRBD1. The CDR3 is 17 residues long. The germline V gene encodes CDR1 MDHEN and CDR2 SYDVKM. V lost 6 bases to trimming and J lost 2 bases; unmatched junction nucleotides: 12.